Below, 5 T cell receptor beta chains from the same sample are listed, as sequenced in a study of patients and donors after allogeneic stem cell transplantation. A single record per CDR3 protein comes from TCRdb applying MiXCR to the RT-PCR reads. The sample lists about 76,000 distinct CDR3 sequences, 26% occurring once. The sequencing sample was made of blood, either unsorted or a sorted T cell fraction (not recorded which). The receptors shown here come from a human donor who was either an allogeneic HSCT recipient or a stem cell or donor lymphocyte infusion donor (not recorded which). It is not recorded whose cells these are; they may come from a transplant donor.

At least ten counts were recorded for this clonotype. This chain uses TRBV12-3 or TRBV12-4 with TRBJ2-1; D remains unclear. This CDR3 has 14 residues. Trimming removed 3 bases from V and 0 bases from J, with 6 bases in between. CDR3 sequence reads: CASSFEHSYNEQFF. The CDR3, as DNA: TGTGCCAGCAGTTTCGAGCACTCCTACAATGAGCAGTTCTTC.

The chain uses TRBV4-1 and TRBJ2-1, with 9 nucleotides matching TRBD2. Trimming took 1 base from V and 4 from J; bases not matched to a gene: 14. The CDR3 spans 19 residues. Germline loops: CDR1 MGHRA, CDR2 YSYEKL. The CDR3 sequence is CASSQVPGLASNIYNEQFF. Written as DNA, the CDR3 is TGCGCCAGCAGCCAAGTACCGGGACTAGCTTCAAATATATACAATGAGCAGTTCTTC.

V gene TRBV28 combines with J gene TRBJ2-1, with 9 bases aligning to TRBD1. The CDR3 runs 11 residues. J was trimmed by 14 bases and V by 6 bases; bases with no gene match: 5. CDR1 is MDHEN, CDR2 SYDVKM, per germline. This CDR3 reads CASRKRTGEFF. The CDR3, as DNA: TGTGCCAGCAGGAAGAGGACAGGGGAGTTCTTC.

Concerning this clonotype: The junction and the germline gene differ at one end; a read error may be behind it. The chain links TRBV2 to TRBJ1-2; TRBD1 is a possible D gene (5 bases). Per the germline V gene, CDR1 is SNHLY and CDR2 is FYNNEI. This CDR3 comprises 15 residues. The CDR3: CASREGTPSNYGYTF. In nucleotides, the CDR3 is TGTGCCAGCAGGGAAGGGACCCCATCTAACTATGGCTACACCTTC.

This chain joins TRBV15 and TRBJ2-3, with TRBD1 matching 8 bases. J lost 6 bases, V lost 1 base, and 6 bases had no gene match. Per germline, CDR1 LNHNV and CDR2 YYDKDF (reference sequence). The CDR3 contains 15 residues. The CDR3 spells CATSRGGQGWDTQYF. CDR3 bases: TGTGCCACCAGCAGAGGAGGACAGGGTTGGGATACGCAGTATTTT.